This T cell receptor beta chain originates from a study of blood T cell repertoires in COVID-19. TCRdb's copy holds only in-frame clones and misses some; the assay was immunoSEQ multiplex PCR. Seen here are roughly 88,000 clones, 90% to 95% observed once, and the top ten hold around 4%. The receptor was isolated from a woman aged 45 to 65 in a cohort sampled during active COVID-19. Sequencing was done on a sample of peripheral blood.

CDR3 DNA: TGTGCCAGTAGTATGGCAGGACAGGCGGGCACTGAAGCTTTCTTT. Amino acid sequence: CASSMAGQAGTEAFF. V is TRBV19 and J is TRBJ1-1, with TRBD1 matching over 7 bases. V lost 3 bases to trimming and J lost 4 bases; unmatched junction nucleotides: 8. Germline V CDR1 and CDR2: LNHDA, SQIVND (reference sequence). The CDR3 sequence is 15 residues long.